The rows below give T cell receptor beta chains drawn from one sample of a study of Ad26.COV2.S vaccination and SARS-CoV-2 variants. Sequenced by immunoSEQ multiplex PCR; TCRdb stores in-frame clones only, minus some. This sample carries roughly 510,000 clones, roughly 87% of them seen once, and the ten largest clones take over 10%. The sample in question was peripheral blood, obtained in a trial of Ad26.COV2.S vaccine versus placebo. The receptors shown here come from a person between 18 and 59 years old who received the Ad26.COV2.S COVID-19 vaccine or a placebo. Both conserved end residues are part of each CDR3. A D gene is named only where the DNA matches it firmly. Some rows mark clone size as missing; the rest say once, few, many or name a class of expanded clone.

TGCGCCAGCAGCCAGGGGGGCAGCCCCTTGTCTGAGCAGTACTTC	CASSQGGSPLSEQYF	TRBV4-3	TRBJ2-7	-	-
TGTGCCACCATGGGACAGGGGAGGTACGAGCAGTACTTC	CATMGQGRYEQYF	TRBV28	TRBJ2-7	TRBD1	few
TGTGCCAGCAGCCAGGACAGGGGTAATTCACCCCTCCACTTT	CASSQDRGNSPLHF	TRBV11-2	TRBJ1-6	TRBD1	-
TGTGCCAGCAGTCCCTCAGGGGGCGCCTACGAGCAGTACTTC	CASSPSGGAYEQYF	TRBV27	TRBJ2-7	TRBD1	-
TGTGCCAGCAGCGCGAGGTCCCAGAATGAGCAGTTCTTC	CASSARSQNEQFF	TRBV5-4	TRBJ2-1	-	-
TGTGCCAGCAGTTACTCGATGGACAGGGTTGACGGCTACACCTTC	CASSYSMDRVDGYTF	TRBV6-5	TRBJ1-2	TRBD1	-
TGTGCCAGCAGCCAAGATCCAGACGCCGCCCGAGCTGAAGCTTTCTTT	CASSQDPDAARAEAFF	TRBV3-1/TRBV3-2	TRBJ1-1	-	-
TGTGCCAGCAGCGTCGAACTAGCGGGAGGTTTAGAGACCCAGTACTTC	CASSVELAGGLETQYF	TRBV9	TRBJ2-5	TRBD2	-
TGTGCCAGCAGCCAAGATTCCGAGGGCGGGGGAGATACGCAGTATTTT	CASSQDSEGGGDTQYF	TRBV3-1/TRBV3-2	TRBJ2-3	TRBD2	-
TGTGCCAGCAGCCCGAAGACCTTC	CASSPKTF	TRBV5-8	TRBJ1-2	-	-
TGTGCCAGCAGCTTACCCTGGACAGGGAGGGGCACTGAAGCTTTCTTT	CASSLPWTGRGTEAFF	TRBV7-2	TRBJ1-1	TRBD1	-
TGTGCCAGCTCACCACGGCAGGCCCAAGAGACCCAGTACTTC	CASSPRQAQETQYF	TRBV18	TRBJ2-5	-	-
TGCGCCAGCAGCCAAGATAAACTAGACGGCACAGATACGCAGTATTTT	CASSQDKLDGTDTQYF	TRBV4-3	TRBJ2-3	-	once
TGCGCCAGCAGCGACCTAGGACTAGCGGGTCCCTACGAGCAGTACTTC	CASSDLGLAGPYEQYF	TRBV5-1	TRBJ2-7	TRBD2	-
TGTGCCAGCAGTTTCGGAAGCAATGAGCAGTTCTTC	CASSFGSNEQFF	TRBV6-2/TRBV6-3	TRBJ2-1	-	-
TGTGCCAGTACAGCAGGGGTGGACACCGGGGAGCTGTTTTTT	CASTAGVDTGELFF	TRBV19	TRBJ2-2	-	-
TGTGCCACCAGTGATTCTGGGACGGACACCGGGGAGCTGTTTTTT	CATSDSGTDTGELFF	TRBV24-1	TRBJ2-2	-	-
TGTGCCTGGCGTCCAAGGTGGAATCTGAGCAAAGGGCAGTACTTC	CAWRPRWNLSKGQYF	TRBV30	TRBJ2-7	-	-
TGTGCCAGCAGTGAAGCCGGGACAGGGGTCCCCTCACCCCTCCACTTT	CASSEAGTGVPSPLHF	TRBV6-1	TRBJ1-6	TRBD1	-
TGTGCCAGCAGTAACAGGAGGGGGGGGATGGGAGGCTACACCTTC	CASSNRRGGMGGYTF	TRBV6-5	TRBJ1-2	-	-
TGTGCCAGCAGTTCGGTAGCGGGACAGCAGTACTTC	CASSSVAGQQYF	TRBV6-2/TRBV6-3	TRBJ2-7	TRBD2	-
TGTGCCAGCAGCCTACAACCCCACAGGGGGAACACTGAAGCTTTCTTT	CASSLQPHRGNTEAFF	TRBV7-9	TRBJ1-1	TRBD1	-
TGTGCCAGCAGCCAAGGGGGGGCGGGAGCGCGTGAGCAGTACTTC	CASSQGGAGAREQYF	TRBV3-1/TRBV3-2	TRBJ2-7	-	-
TGCGCCAGCAGCTTGGGAGGGGGTCATCAGCCCCAGCATTTT	CASSLGGGHQPQHF	TRBV5-1	TRBJ1-5	-	-
TGTGCCAGTAGTATAGGCGCTTACAATGAGCAGTTCTTC	CASSIGAYNEQFF	TRBV19	TRBJ2-1	-	-
TGCAGCGCCAAGACAGGGTCGGGCAATCAGCCCCAGCATTTT	CSAKTGSGNQPQHF	TRBV29-1	TRBJ1-5	TRBD1	-
TGTGCCTGGAGTCCCGGGAATGAGCAGTTCTTC	CAWSPGNEQFF	TRBV30	TRBJ2-1	-	-
TGTGCCAGCAGCCAGGGTAACTCCTACGAGCAGTACTTC	CASSQGNSYEQYF	TRBV3-1/TRBV3-2	TRBJ2-7	-	-
TGCGCCAGCAGCCAACGGGAGGCCGGGGAGCTGTTTTTT	CASSQREAGELFF	TRBV4-1	TRBJ2-2	TRBD2	-
TGTGCCAGCAGGGGACAGCTCCAAGAGACCCAGTACTTC	CASRGQLQETQYF	TRBV2	TRBJ2-5	TRBD1	-
TGTGCCAGCACCTACCTACGGGACAGGGGGCCGATGAACACTGAAGCTTTCTTT	CASTYLRDRGPMNTEAFF	TRBV2	TRBJ1-1	TRBD1	-
TGTGCCAGCAGCGTAGGGGGCGGGAGGGCGGTAGGAGAGACCCAGTACTTC	CASSVGGGRAVGETQYF	TRBV9	TRBJ2-5	TRBD2	-
TGTGCCAGCAGAGTCTCGGGGGGCGAGCAGTACTTC	CASRVSGGEQYF	TRBV6-6	TRBJ2-7	TRBD2	-
TGTGCCAGCAGCTTAGGGACAGGGGGAGGGGAAAAACTGTTTTTT	CASSLGTGGGEKLFF	TRBV7-8	TRBJ1-4	TRBD1	once
TGTGCCAGCAGCTTAGCGGGACAGGGGGCTGTTGATGAGCAGTTCTTC	CASSLAGQGAVDEQFF	TRBV7-2	TRBJ2-1	TRBD1	-
TGCGCCAGCAGCCACGGACCTTGGGGGACAACAACTAATGAAAAACTGTTTTTT	CASSHGPWGTTTNEKLFF	TRBV4-1	TRBJ1-4	-	few
TGTGCCAGCAGTGGATTGACAGGGGGCCCGTCCTACGAGCAGTACTTC	CASSGLTGGPSYEQYF	TRBV2	TRBJ2-7	TRBD1	once
TGTGCCAGCAGCTTAAAGGAGACTGAAGCTTTCTTT	CASSLKETEAFF	TRBV5-8	TRBJ1-1	-	-
TGTGCCAGCAGAAAAGCGGGATTCACAGATACGCAGTATTTT	CASRKAGFTDTQYF	TRBV28	TRBJ2-3	TRBD2	-
TGTGCCAGCAATATGGACAGGGGGGACACTGAAGCTTTCTTT	CASNMDRGDTEAFF	TRBV2	TRBJ1-1	TRBD1	-
TGTGCCAGCAGCCCGATCAGGGGGCTCGGAGAGACCCAGTACTTC	CASSPIRGLGETQYF	TRBV6-5	TRBJ2-5	TRBD1	-
TGTGCCTGGAGCAGATTTGGCTCCTACGAGCAGTACTTC	CAWSRFGSYEQYF	TRBV30	TRBJ2-7	-	-
TGTGCCAGCAGCGTAAACCCGACAGGGGGCTCCTACGAGCAGTACTTC	CASSVNPTGGSYEQYF	TRBV9	TRBJ2-7	TRBD1	-
TGTGCCAGTACCGCAGGGAATAGCAATCAGCCCCAGCATTTT	CASTAGNSNQPQHF	TRBV19	TRBJ1-5	-	-
TGCGCAGGGAGGGCGAGCTCCTATAATTCACCCCTCCACTTT	CAGRASSYNSPLHF	TRBV28	TRBJ1-6	-	-
TGTGCCACCAGTGATCCCTGCAGGCGTATGTTAGCGTCTCCCGAGTCTACGCAGTATTTT	CATSDPCRRMLASPESTQYF	TRBV24-1	TRBJ2-3	-	-
TGTGCCAGCAGCGTGGGGCACCTCAGCTCCTACGAGCAGTACTTC	CASSVGHLSSYEQYF	TRBV9	TRBJ2-7	-	-
TGTGCCAGCAGAGAACCTAGCTCCTACAATGAGCAGTTCTTC	CASREPSSYNEQFF	TRBV7-9	TRBJ2-1	-	-
TGCAGTGCTAGTCAAGGGTCTGTGGGCACTGAAGCTTTCTTT	CSASQGSVGTEAFF	TRBV20-1	TRBJ1-1	-	-
TGTGCCAGCAGCTTAGACGCCAGGGTTTTTCCTGGAAACACCATATATTTT	CASSLDARVFPGNTIYF	TRBV7-2	TRBJ1-3	-	-
TGTGCCTGGATCGGTAGCAGCTTTCCCTTCACCCTCCACTTT	CAWIGSSFPFTLHF	TRBV30	TRBJ1-6	-	-
TGTGCCAGCAGTTTGGTTCAGGGGCGTGAAAAGCAGTACTTC	CASSLVQGREKQYF	TRBV28	TRBJ2-7	-	few
TGTGCCAGCAGCTTAGATGGGATTGGCTACACCTTC	CASSLDGIGYTF	TRBV11-1	TRBJ1-2	-	-
TGTGCCAGCAGAGGACTAGCGGGAGGCCCTGGGACGCAGTATTTT	CASRGLAGGPGTQYF	TRBV7-9	TRBJ2-3	TRBD2	-